These T cell receptor beta chains were read from a single sample in a study of cytomegalovirus exposure and HLA in healthy donors. The data were produced by immunoSEQ multiplex PCR, yet TCRdb's version contains in-frame clones alone and is incomplete. The table lists about 120,000 clones, 80% of them singletons. Sequenced: PBMCs. The receptors were sampled from a female donor in good health and CMV-seropositive. The CDR3 runs from the conserved cysteine through the conserved F or W. A D gene is named only where the DNA matches it firmly. Part of the rows lack a size; the others show once, few, many or a class for expanded clones.

CDR3aa: CAWSFGGDEKLFF
CDR3nt: TGTGCCTGGAGTTTTGGAGGGGACGAAAAACTGTTTTTT
j_gene: TRBJ1-4
d_gene: .
v_gene: TRBV30
abundance: .

CDR3aa: CASSIPMAVVDMNTEAFF
CDR3nt: TGTGCCAGTAGTATCCCAATGGCGGTTGTTGATATGAACACTGAAGCTTTCTTT
j_gene: TRBJ1-1
d_gene: .
v_gene: TRBV19
abundance: .

CDR3aa: CAGSTTGSNEQFF
CDR3nt: TGTGCCGGCAGTACTACAGGGTCGAATGAGCAGTTCTTC
j_gene: TRBJ2-1
d_gene: .
v_gene: TRBV25-1
abundance: .

CDR3aa: CASSRHLGQLNTEAFF
CDR3nt: TGTGCCAGCAGCCGCCACCTGGGACAGTTGAACACTGAAGCTTTCTTT
j_gene: TRBJ1-1
d_gene: TRBD1
v_gene: TRBV16
abundance: .

CDR3aa: CASSLSGSGVSTDTQYF
CDR3nt: TGTGCCAGCAGCTTGTCTGGTAGCGGGGTTTCCACAGATACGCAGTATTTT
j_gene: TRBJ2-3
d_gene: TRBD2
v_gene: TRBV5-8
abundance: .

CDR3aa: CASSPRLTGELFF
CDR3nt: TGTGCCAGCAGCCCTCGACTTACCGGGGAGCTGTTTTTT
j_gene: TRBJ2-2
d_gene: .
v_gene: TRBV7-2
abundance: .

CDR3aa: CASRRQGVGTEAFF
CDR3nt: TGTGCCAGCAGAAGACAGGGGGTGGGCACTGAAGCTTTCTTT
j_gene: TRBJ1-1
d_gene: TRBD1
v_gene: TRBV6-5
abundance: .

CDR3aa: CASSSGVRTDTQYF
CDR3nt: TGTGCCAGCAGTAGCGGGGTCCGCACAGATACGCAGTATTTT
j_gene: TRBJ2-3
d_gene: TRBD2
v_gene: TRBV28
abundance: few

CDR3aa: CASSFRSTEAFF
CDR3nt: TGTGCCAGCAGCTTCCGGAGCACTGAAGCTTTCTTT
j_gene: TRBJ1-1
d_gene: .
v_gene: TRBV7-9
abundance: .

CDR3aa: CASSPADHGAWEKLFF
CDR3nt: TGTGCCAGCTCACCAGCCGACCATGGGGCATGGGAAAAACTGTTTTTT
j_gene: TRBJ1-4
d_gene: .
v_gene: TRBV18
abundance: .

CDR3aa: CASSLGFEPSEQYF
CDR3nt: TGTGCCAGCAGCTTAGGTTTCGAACCTAGCGAGCAGTACTTC
j_gene: TRBJ2-7
d_gene: .
v_gene: TRBV7-9
abundance: few

CDR3aa: CASSPGQAYEKLFF
CDR3nt: TGCGCCAGCAGCCCCGGACAGGCTTATGAAAAACTGTTTTTT
j_gene: TRBJ1-4
d_gene: TRBD1
v_gene: TRBV5-1
abundance: few

CDR3aa: CASSSTSGGRNEQFF
CDR3nt: TGTGCCAGCAGCTCGACTAGCGGGGGGAGGAATGAGCAGTTCTTC
j_gene: TRBJ2-1
d_gene: TRBD2
v_gene: TRBV7-2
abundance: .

CDR3aa: CASSVGQEGLGQPQHF
CDR3nt: TGTGCCAGTAGTGTCGGACAGGAGGGGCTTGGGCAGCCCCAGCATTTT
j_gene: TRBJ1-5
d_gene: TRBD1
v_gene: TRBV19
abundance: .

CDR3aa: CASSVAGGYQETQYF
CDR3nt: TGTGCCAGCAGCGTAGCGGGGGGGTACCAAGAGACCCAGTACTTC
j_gene: TRBJ2-5
d_gene: TRBD2
v_gene: TRBV7-9
abundance: few

CDR3aa: CASSLGGANYGYTF
CDR3nt: TGTGCCAGCAGCTTAGGGGGAGCTAACTATGGCTACACCTTC
j_gene: TRBJ1-2
d_gene: .
v_gene: TRBV5-4
abundance: few

CDR3aa: CASSQNYNEQFF
CDR3nt: TGTGCCAGCAGCCAGAACTACAATGAGCAGTTCTTC
j_gene: TRBJ2-1
d_gene: .
v_gene: TRBV27
abundance: .

CDR3aa: CASSLGPTSGGQETQYF
CDR3nt: TGTGCCAGCAGCTTGGGGCCGACTAGCGGGGGCCAAGAGACCCAGTACTTC
j_gene: TRBJ2-5
d_gene: TRBD2
v_gene: TRBV5-4
abundance: .

CDR3aa: CASLRPGQGAHEQYF
CDR3nt: TGTGCCAGCCTACGACCGGGACAGGGGGCGCATGAGCAGTACTTC
j_gene: TRBJ2-7
d_gene: TRBD1
v_gene: TRBV6-1
abundance: .

CDR3aa: CASTSTPFPMNTEAFF
CDR3nt: TGTGCCAGCACCTCCACCCCATTCCCTATGAACACTGAAGCTTTCTTT
j_gene: TRBJ1-1
d_gene: .
v_gene: TRBV27
abundance: .

CDR3aa: CASSWGGGHEQYF
CDR3nt: TGTGCCAGCAGCTGGGGGGGCGGCCACGAGCAGTACTTC
j_gene: TRBJ2-7
d_gene: .
v_gene: TRBV21-1
abundance: once

CDR3aa: CAWSVFQFHQPQHF
CDR3nt: TGTGCCTGGAGTGTTTTTCAGTTCCATCAGCCCCAGCATTTT
j_gene: TRBJ1-5
d_gene: .
v_gene: TRBV30
abundance: .

CDR3aa: CASSAGVNSGVSTGELFF
CDR3nt: TGTGCCAGCAGCGCGGGGGTCAACAGCGGTGTATCCACCGGGGAGCTGTTTTTT
j_gene: TRBJ2-2
d_gene: .
v_gene: TRBV9
abundance: .

CDR3aa: CASSMQGGLSGNTIYF
CDR3nt: TGTGCCAGCAGTATGCAAGGGGGCCTCTCTGGAAACACCATATATTTT
j_gene: TRBJ1-3
d_gene: TRBD1
v_gene: TRBV5-4
abundance: .

CDR3aa: CASSFGQGEAFF
CDR3nt: TGTGCCAGCAGCTTTGGACAGGGTGAAGCTTTCTTT
j_gene: TRBJ1-1
d_gene: TRBD1
v_gene: TRBV5-5
abundance: few

CDR3aa: CASSEYQDRDQPQHF
CDR3nt: TGTGCCAGCAGTGAATATCAGGACAGGGATCAGCCCCAGCATTTT
j_gene: TRBJ1-5
d_gene: TRBD1
v_gene: TRBV25-1
abundance: .

CDR3aa: CASSSSGGASYEQYF
CDR3nt: TGTGCCAGCAGCTCTAGCGGGGGGGCCTCCTACGAGCAGTACTTC
j_gene: TRBJ2-7
d_gene: TRBD2
v_gene: TRBV7-9
abundance: .

CDR3aa: CASAGIGGAYNEQFF
CDR3nt: TGTGCCAGCGCCGGCATTGGGGGGGCCTACAATGAGCAGTTCTTC
j_gene: TRBJ2-1
d_gene: TRBD2
v_gene: TRBV2
abundance: .

CDR3aa: CASSSSRGYTF
CDR3nt: TGTGCCAGCAGCAGCTCCCGAGGCTACACCTTC
j_gene: TRBJ1-2
d_gene: .
v_gene: TRBV7-2
abundance: .

CDR3aa: CASSGHGGPDQPQHF
CDR3nt: TGTGCCAGCAGTGGCCATGGGGGCCCCGATCAGCCCCAGCATTTT
j_gene: TRBJ1-5
d_gene: .
v_gene: TRBV27
abundance: .

CDR3aa: CATADRSGQETQYF
CDR3nt: TGTGCCACCGCCGACAGATCAGGCCAAGAGACCCAGTACTTC
j_gene: TRBJ2-5
d_gene: .
v_gene: TRBV19
abundance: .

CDR3aa: CAYQGQVITDTQYF
CDR3nt: TGTGCGTATCAGGGACAGGTGATTACAGATACGCAGTATTTT
j_gene: TRBJ2-3
d_gene: TRBD1
v_gene: TRBV30
abundance: .

CDR3aa: CAWRDSLRAFF
CDR3nt: TGTGCCTGGAGGGACTCGCTTAGAGCTTTCTTT
j_gene: TRBJ1-1
d_gene: .
v_gene: TRBV30
abundance: .

CDR3aa: CASTGGTSYEQYF
CDR3nt: TGTGCCAGTACAGGGGGCACCTCCTACGAGCAGTACTTC
j_gene: TRBJ2-7
d_gene: TRBD1
v_gene: TRBV19
abundance: .

CDR3aa: CASSDQGLTGELFF
CDR3nt: TGCGCCAGCAGTGACCAGGGACTTACCGGGGAGCTGTTTTTT
j_gene: TRBJ2-2
d_gene: .
v_gene: TRBV10-1
abundance: .

CDR3aa: CASSQEGLEGGAFGEQFF
CDR3nt: TGCGCCAGCAGCCAAGAAGGGTTGGAAGGGGGCGCTTTTGGCGAGCAGTTCTTC
j_gene: TRBJ2-1
d_gene: TRBD1
v_gene: TRBV4-3
abundance: .

CDR3aa: CASSVSSGGRTDTQYF
CDR3nt: TGTGCCAGCAGTGTGTCGTCGGGGGGCCGCACAGATACGCAGTATTTT
j_gene: TRBJ2-3
d_gene: .
v_gene: TRBV6-1
abundance: .

CDR3aa: CASSTTGTGWDTGELFF
CDR3nt: TGTGCCAGCAGCACCACTGGGACAGGGTGGGACACCGGGGAGCTGTTTTTT
j_gene: TRBJ2-2
d_gene: TRBD1
v_gene: TRBV7-3
abundance: .

CDR3aa: CASKGAGTGVNIQYF
CDR3nt: TGTGCCAGCAAAGGGGCGGGAACAGGGGTAAACATTCAGTACTTC
j_gene: TRBJ2-4
d_gene: .
v_gene: TRBV6-5
abundance: few

CDR3aa: CASSLQTGELFF
CDR3nt: TGTGCCAGCAGCCTTCAGACCGGGGAGCTGTTTTTT
j_gene: TRBJ2-2
d_gene: .
v_gene: TRBV7-8
abundance: .

CDR3aa: CASSPIPGAPAGYTF
CDR3nt: TGCGCCAGCAGCCCCATCCCAGGGGCCCCTGCTGGCTACACCTTC
j_gene: TRBJ1-2
d_gene: .
v_gene: TRBV5-1
abundance: .

CDR3aa: CASSDVGQGEAFF
CDR3nt: TGTGCCAGCAGTGACGTTGGACAGGGTGAAGCTTTCTTT
j_gene: TRBJ1-1
d_gene: TRBD1
v_gene: TRBV6-4
abundance: .

CDR3aa: CASSPRGDTQYF
CDR3nt: TGTGCCAGCAGTCCTAGGGGAGATACGCAGTATTTT
j_gene: TRBJ2-3
d_gene: .
v_gene: TRBV7-9
abundance: .

CDR3aa: CASSAAGTSGGVQYF
CDR3nt: TGTGCCAGCAGCGCGGCCGGGACTAGCGGGGGTGTGCAGTATTTT
j_gene: TRBJ2-3
d_gene: TRBD2
v_gene: TRBV7-3
abundance: .

CDR3aa: CASSLSDRSAIQYF
CDR3nt: TGTGCCAGCAGCTTAAGTGACAGATCGGCCATTCAGTACTTC
j_gene: TRBJ2-4
d_gene: .
v_gene: TRBV7-8
abundance: .

CDR3aa: CASSTPPGPRGDTQYF
CDR3nt: TGTGCCAGCAGCACCCCGCCCGGGCCCCGAGGGGATACGCAGTATTTT
j_gene: TRBJ2-3
d_gene: .
v_gene: TRBV7-8
abundance: .

CDR3aa: CAGGQVPEAFF
CDR3nt: TGTGCCGGAGGACAGGTGCCTGAAGCTTTCTTT
j_gene: TRBJ1-1
d_gene: .
v_gene: TRBV21-1
abundance: .

CDR3aa: CASIPLGGDTQYF
CDR3nt: TGTGCCAGCATCCCTTTGGGGGGAGATACGCAGTATTTT
j_gene: TRBJ2-3
d_gene: .
v_gene: TRBV6-1
abundance: few

CDR3aa: CASSPFAGDASQETQYF
CDR3nt: TGTGCCAGCAGCCCTTTTGCGGGGGACGCGTCCCAAGAGACCCAGTACTTC
j_gene: TRBJ2-5
d_gene: TRBD2
v_gene: TRBV7-2
abundance: .